This TCR beta chain was documented in a study of neoadjuvant anti-PD-1 for oral cavity cancer. Overall study: Non-progressing patients received a fourth nivolumab dose near day 43, then surgery on days 50-56.

Whole-study results and caveats: TCR analyses covered only a few patients per response group. Expansion of preexisting intratumoral clones was suggested to aid response.

Libraries were prepared by immunoSEQ multiplex PCR; TCRdb keeps only in-frame clonotypes and omits some of them. The sample yields about 5,700 clones, about 61% seen once. CDR3 length: 16 residues. Trimming took 5 bases from V and 7 from J; bases not matched to a gene: 10. Germline V gene data show CDR1 as SGHVS and CDR2 as FNYEAQ. The table lists this clone with a few counts. Its antigen is currently unknown. The receptor's source is a person aged 40 to 85 with oral cavity squamous cell carcinoma. The chain has TRBV7-6 and TRBJ2-1, with 11 bases that match TRBD2. Specimen: tumor tissue, collected before nivolumab (anti-PD-1) treatment. The CDR3, as DNA: TGTGCCAGCAGCCTCACGTCGGGACTAGCGGTTAATGAGCAGTTCTTC. Translated, it gives CASSLTSGLAVNEQFF.